These T cell receptor beta chains were read from a single sample in a study of human T cells and chemical hapten exposure. From the RACE reads, TCRdb called clonotypes with MiXCR, one entry per CDR3 protein. The top ten hold roughly 3% of the sample, which has 150,000 to 200,000 distinct CDR3 sequences, approximately 31% seen once. The sample in question was whole blood, obtained in connection with sensitization to the hapten diphenylcyclopropenone (DPC). The receptors come from a woman aged 30 to 39 with alopecia areata. Some clones in this sample may be carry-over from other donors' samples. CDR3s include the opening cysteine and the closing phenylalanine or tryptophan. A D gene is named only where the DNA matches it firmly. Only part of the rows carry a size: once, few, many, or a class if the clone is expanded.

size	D	V	J	CDR3	DNA
-	-	TRBV7-2	TRBJ1-6	CASSLVRTDPWVF	TGTGCCAGCAGCTTAGTTCGAACAGACCCTTGGGTATTT
-	-	TRBV29-1	TRBJ2-2	CSVGRGPGELFF	TGCAGCGTTGGTCGGGGCCCCGGGGAGCTGTTTTTT
few	-	TRBV2	TRBJ2-1	CASSESGYNEQFF	TGTGCCAGCAGTGAGTCCGGGTACAATGAGCAGTTCTTC
-	-	TRBV18	TRBJ2-1	CATLAPGYNEQFF	TGTGCCACCCTGGCCCCCGGTTACAATGAGCAGTTCTTC
many	-	TRBV7-9	TRBJ1-1	CASSGGLEAFF	TGTGCCAGCAGTGGGGGACTTGAAGCTTTCTTT
-	-	TRBV7-2	TRBJ1-6	CASSSYRNSPLHF	TGTGCCAGCAGCTCCTACAGGAATTCACCCCTCCACTTT
-	TRBD1	TRBV20-1	TRBJ2-4	CSAPGQPLAKNIQYF	TGCAGTGCCCCGGGACAGCCTCTAGCCAAAAACATTCAGTACTTC
-	-	TRBV7-9	TRBJ2-2	CASSLSTGVFTGELFF	TGTGCCAGCAGCTTGTCGACAGGAGTTTTCACCGGGGAGCTGTTTTTT
few	TRBD1	TRBV6-5	TRBJ1-5	CASRGPGQGQNQPQHF	TGTGCCAGCAGGGGACCAGGACAGGGACAAAATCAGCCCCAGCATTTT
-	-	TRBV10-1	TRBJ2-7	CASREETYEQYF	TGCGCCAGCAGGGAAGAAACCTACGAGCAGTACTTC
few	-	TRBV2	TRBJ1-1	CASGGPDTEAFF	TGTGCCAGCGGAGGGCCAGACACTGAAGCTTTCTTT
-	TRBD1	TRBV28	TRBJ1-5	CASRLQGARYQPQHF	TGTGCCAGCAGATTACAGGGGGCCCGCTATCAGCCCCAGCATTTT
few	-	TRBV7-9	TRBJ1-4	CAAEGPAEGAEKLFF	TGTGCCGCCGAGGGCCCTGCTGAGGGAGCTGAAAAACTGTTTTTT
-	-	TRBV29-1	TRBJ1-1	CSVDRGESTEAFF	TGCAGCGTTGATCGGGGGGAATCGACTGAAGCTTTCTTT
few	TRBD1	TRBV6-6	TRBJ1-6	CASSDRQGKDNSPLHF	TGTGCCAGCAGTGACAGACAGGGCAAAGATAATTCACCCCTCCACTTT
few	-	TRBV29-1	TRBJ2-1	CSVDMRDVPYNEQFF	TGCAGCGTTGATATGCGGGACGTCCCTTACAATGAGCAGTTCTTC
many	-	TRBV2	TRBJ2-5	CASSTDSETQYF	TGTGCCAGCAGTACTGACAGCGAGACCCAGTACTTC
-	TRBD1	TRBV6-1	TRBJ1-2	CASSGDSIYGYTF	TGTGCCAGCAGTGGGGACAGTATCTATGGCTACACCTTC
-	-	TRBV5-1	TRBJ1-4	CASQQGRANEKLFF	TGCGCCAGCCAACAGGGACGGGCTAATGAAAAACTGTTTTTT
-	TRBD1	TRBV5-1	TRBJ1-3	CASSPRQGASGNTIYF	TGCGCCAGCAGCCCACGACAGGGGGCAAGTGGAAACACCATATATTTT
-	TRBD2	TRBV4-1	TRBJ2-5	CASSPPGSGGQETQYF	TGCGCCAGCAGCCCTCCGGGTAGCGGGGGCCAAGAGACCCAGTACTTC
few	-	TRBV4-1	TRBJ1-2	CASSQDGGHDGYTF	TGCGCCAGCAGCCAAGATGGGGGGCACGATGGCTACACCTTC
-	TRBD1	TRBV5-1	TRBJ1-2	CASRGTGYGYTF	TGCGCCAGCCGAGGGACAGGTTATGGCTACACCTTC
-	TRBD2	TRBV14	TRBJ2-6	CASSHTLAGGLPSGANVLTF	TGTGCCAGCAGCCACACCCTAGCGGGAGGGTTACCCTCTGGGGCCAACGTCCTGACTTTC
-	-	TRBV7-2	TRBJ1-5	CASSLGGARDQPQHF	TGTGCCAGCAGCTTAGGGGGAGCCAGGGATCAGCCCCAGCATTTT
-	TRBD1	TRBV27	TRBJ1-5	CASSLQGQGRNQPQHF	TGTGCCAGCAGTTTACAGGGACAGGGGAGGAATCAGCCCCAGCATTTT
-	TRBD2	TRBV10-2	TRBJ2-2	CASNTAGITGELFF	TGCGCCAGCAACACAGCGGGAATCACCGGGGAGCTGTTTTTT
-	-	TRBV20-1	TRBJ2-5	CSASGGSKKETQYF	TGCAGTGCTAGCGGCGGCAGCAAAAAAGAGACCCAGTACTTC
few	-	TRBV20-1	TRBJ2-2	CSARDMANTGELFF	TGCAGTGCCCGGGACATGGCAAACACCGGGGAGCTGTTTTTT
-	-	TRBV2	TRBJ1-1	CASSILLNTEAFF	TGTGCCAGCAGTATCCTCCTAAACACTGAAGCTTTCTTT
few	-	TRBV28	TRBJ2-5	CASSFETPFQETQYF	TGTGCCAGCAGTTTCGAGACACCGTTTCAAGAGACCCAGTACTTC
few	-	TRBV5-1	TRBJ2-7	CASSLKDTNYEQYF	TGCGCCAGCAGCTTAAAGGACACCAACTACGAGCAGTACTTC
few	-	TRBV9	TRBJ2-1	CASSVGEPENEQFF	TGTGCCAGCAGCGTAGGGGAACCTGAGAATGAGCAGTTCTTC
-	-	TRBV28	TRBJ2-3	CASRTGTPVTDTQYF	TGTGCCAGCAGGACCGGGACTCCGGTCACAGATACGCAGTATTTT
few	-	TRBV4-3	TRBJ2-5	CASSQAPGRETQYF	TGCGCCAGCAGCCAAGCGCCAGGCCGAGAGACCCAGTACTTC
few	TRBD1	TRBV9	TRBJ2-1	CASSEGQGAHEQFF	TGTGCCAGCAGCGAGGGACAGGGGGCACATGAGCAGTTCTTC
-	TRBD1	TRBV28	TRBJ2-1	CASRPGTGAYTEQFF	TGTGCCAGCAGGCCCGGCACAGGGGCCTACACTGAGCAGTTCTTC
many	TRBD1	TRBV6-5	TRBJ2-2	CASRIGTDGTGELFF	TGTGCCAGCAGAATAGGGACAGATGGGACCGGGGAGCTGTTTTTT
-	TRBD2	TRBV28	TRBJ2-1	CASSSPGLGGRNEQFF	TGTGCCAGCAGTTCCCCGGGACTAGGGGGGAGGAATGAGCAGTTCTTC
few	TRBD1	TRBV29-1	TRBJ1-1	CSVGTGAPTEAFF	TGCAGCGTCGGCACAGGGGCTCCCACTGAAGCTTTCTTT
-	TRBD1	TRBV4-3	TRBJ1-1	CASSQGQLNTEAFF	TGCGCCAGCAGCCAGGGACAGTTGAACACTGAAGCTTTCTTT
-	TRBD2	TRBV7-3	TRBJ2-2	CASSLIAGGPPGELFF	TGTGCCAGCAGCTTGATAGCGGGGGGGCCTCCCGGGGAGCTGTTTTTT
-	-	TRBV7-2	TRBJ1-2	CASSLIGGANYGYTF	TGTGCCAGCAGCTTAATTGGGGGGGCAAACTATGGCTACACCTTC